The sequence of this T cell receptor beta chain was determined in a study of OX40 agonist ivuxolimab in advanced cancers. Study-wide context: Given to patients was ivuxolimab, an agonistic anti-OX40 (CD134) antibody. General study findings and limits: Among some nonresponders, normalized T-cell clonal expansion was also low.

Any history of autoimmune disease or systemic immunosuppression disqualified patients. Data came from immunoSEQ multiplex PCR; TCRdb stores just in-frame clones and leaves some out. The sample shows 31,000 or so clones, 90% to 95% of them seen only once. As to this clone: The antigen is unknown.

The ends lost 1 base at V and 8 bases at J; junction bases unmatched: 5. CDR3 length: 14 amino acids. Germline V gene lookup returns CDR1 SGHVS and CDR2 FNYEAQ. The chain has TRBV7-6 and TRBJ2-1; the match to TRBD1 covers 7 bases. The sequence was collected from an adult with an advanced solid tumor such as melanoma, head and neck, liver or kidney cancer. This specimen consisted of CD4+ or CD8+ T cells sorted from blood, obtained in a trial of the OX40 agonist ivuxolimab. CDR3 loop: CASSLEDRVDEQFF. In nucleotides, the CDR3 is TGTGCCAGCAGCTTAGAAGACAGGGTCGATGAGCAGTTCTTC.